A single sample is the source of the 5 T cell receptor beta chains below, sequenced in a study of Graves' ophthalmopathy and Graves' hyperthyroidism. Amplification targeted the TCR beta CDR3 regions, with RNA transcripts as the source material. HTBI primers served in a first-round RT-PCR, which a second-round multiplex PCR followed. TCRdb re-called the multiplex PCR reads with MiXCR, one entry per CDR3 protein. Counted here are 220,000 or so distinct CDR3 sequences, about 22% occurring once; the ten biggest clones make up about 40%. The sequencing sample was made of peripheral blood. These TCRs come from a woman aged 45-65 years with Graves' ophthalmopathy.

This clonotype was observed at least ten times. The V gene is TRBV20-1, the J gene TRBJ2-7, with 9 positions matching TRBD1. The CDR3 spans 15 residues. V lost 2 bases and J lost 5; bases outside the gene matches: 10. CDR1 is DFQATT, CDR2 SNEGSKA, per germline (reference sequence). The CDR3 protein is CSARPPGTGINEQYF. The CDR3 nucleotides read TGCAGTGCTAGACCACCCGGGACAGGGATCAACGAGCAGTACTTC.

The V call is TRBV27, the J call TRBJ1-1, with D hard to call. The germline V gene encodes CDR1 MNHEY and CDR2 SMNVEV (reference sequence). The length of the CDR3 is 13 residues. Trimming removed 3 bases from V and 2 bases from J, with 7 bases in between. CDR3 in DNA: TGTGCCAGCAGTTTCGACGGTAACACTGAAGCTTTCTTT. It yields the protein CASSFDGNTEAFF.

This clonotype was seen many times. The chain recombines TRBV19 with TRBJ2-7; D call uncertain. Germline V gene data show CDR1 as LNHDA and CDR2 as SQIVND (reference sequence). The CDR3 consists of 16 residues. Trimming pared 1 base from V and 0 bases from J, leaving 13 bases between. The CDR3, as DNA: TGTGCCAGTAGTATAGTGGCCGATCCCAGCTCCTACGAGCAGTACTTC. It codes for CASSIVADPSSYEQYF.

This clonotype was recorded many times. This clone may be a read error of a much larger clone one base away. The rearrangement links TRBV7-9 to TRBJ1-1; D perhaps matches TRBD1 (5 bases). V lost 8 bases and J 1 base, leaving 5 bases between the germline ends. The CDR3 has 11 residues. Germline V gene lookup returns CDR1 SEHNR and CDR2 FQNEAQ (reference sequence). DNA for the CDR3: TGTGCCAGCGGGGGGAACACTGAAGCTTTCTTT. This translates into CASGGNTEAFF. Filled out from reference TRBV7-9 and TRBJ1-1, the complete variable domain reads DTGVSQNPRHKITKRGQNVTFRCDPISEHNRLYWYRQTLGQGPEFLTYFQNEAQLEKSRLLSDRFSAERPKGSFSTLEIQRTEQGDSAMYLCASGGNTEAFFGQGTRLTVV.

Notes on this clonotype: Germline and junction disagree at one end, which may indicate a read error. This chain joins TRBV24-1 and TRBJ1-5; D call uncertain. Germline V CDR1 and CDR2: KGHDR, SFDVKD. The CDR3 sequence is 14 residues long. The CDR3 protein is CASSVSGHNQPQHF. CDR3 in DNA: TGTGCCAGCAGTGTGAGTGGGCACAATCAGCCCCAGCATTTT.